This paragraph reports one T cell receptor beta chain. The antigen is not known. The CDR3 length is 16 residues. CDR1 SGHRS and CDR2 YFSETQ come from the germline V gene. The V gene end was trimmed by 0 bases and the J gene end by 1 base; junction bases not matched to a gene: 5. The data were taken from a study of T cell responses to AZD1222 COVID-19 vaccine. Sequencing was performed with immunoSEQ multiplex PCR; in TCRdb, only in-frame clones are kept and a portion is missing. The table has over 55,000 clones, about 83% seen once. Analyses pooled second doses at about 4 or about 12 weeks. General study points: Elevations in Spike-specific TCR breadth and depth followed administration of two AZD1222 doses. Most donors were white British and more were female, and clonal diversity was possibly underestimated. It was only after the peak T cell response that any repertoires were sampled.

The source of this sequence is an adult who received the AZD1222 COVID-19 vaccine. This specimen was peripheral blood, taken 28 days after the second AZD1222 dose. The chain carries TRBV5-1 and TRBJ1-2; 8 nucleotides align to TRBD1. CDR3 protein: CASSLDTGGSNYGYTF. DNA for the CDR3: TGCGCCAGCAGCTTGGATACAGGGGGAAGTAACTATGGCTACACCTTC.